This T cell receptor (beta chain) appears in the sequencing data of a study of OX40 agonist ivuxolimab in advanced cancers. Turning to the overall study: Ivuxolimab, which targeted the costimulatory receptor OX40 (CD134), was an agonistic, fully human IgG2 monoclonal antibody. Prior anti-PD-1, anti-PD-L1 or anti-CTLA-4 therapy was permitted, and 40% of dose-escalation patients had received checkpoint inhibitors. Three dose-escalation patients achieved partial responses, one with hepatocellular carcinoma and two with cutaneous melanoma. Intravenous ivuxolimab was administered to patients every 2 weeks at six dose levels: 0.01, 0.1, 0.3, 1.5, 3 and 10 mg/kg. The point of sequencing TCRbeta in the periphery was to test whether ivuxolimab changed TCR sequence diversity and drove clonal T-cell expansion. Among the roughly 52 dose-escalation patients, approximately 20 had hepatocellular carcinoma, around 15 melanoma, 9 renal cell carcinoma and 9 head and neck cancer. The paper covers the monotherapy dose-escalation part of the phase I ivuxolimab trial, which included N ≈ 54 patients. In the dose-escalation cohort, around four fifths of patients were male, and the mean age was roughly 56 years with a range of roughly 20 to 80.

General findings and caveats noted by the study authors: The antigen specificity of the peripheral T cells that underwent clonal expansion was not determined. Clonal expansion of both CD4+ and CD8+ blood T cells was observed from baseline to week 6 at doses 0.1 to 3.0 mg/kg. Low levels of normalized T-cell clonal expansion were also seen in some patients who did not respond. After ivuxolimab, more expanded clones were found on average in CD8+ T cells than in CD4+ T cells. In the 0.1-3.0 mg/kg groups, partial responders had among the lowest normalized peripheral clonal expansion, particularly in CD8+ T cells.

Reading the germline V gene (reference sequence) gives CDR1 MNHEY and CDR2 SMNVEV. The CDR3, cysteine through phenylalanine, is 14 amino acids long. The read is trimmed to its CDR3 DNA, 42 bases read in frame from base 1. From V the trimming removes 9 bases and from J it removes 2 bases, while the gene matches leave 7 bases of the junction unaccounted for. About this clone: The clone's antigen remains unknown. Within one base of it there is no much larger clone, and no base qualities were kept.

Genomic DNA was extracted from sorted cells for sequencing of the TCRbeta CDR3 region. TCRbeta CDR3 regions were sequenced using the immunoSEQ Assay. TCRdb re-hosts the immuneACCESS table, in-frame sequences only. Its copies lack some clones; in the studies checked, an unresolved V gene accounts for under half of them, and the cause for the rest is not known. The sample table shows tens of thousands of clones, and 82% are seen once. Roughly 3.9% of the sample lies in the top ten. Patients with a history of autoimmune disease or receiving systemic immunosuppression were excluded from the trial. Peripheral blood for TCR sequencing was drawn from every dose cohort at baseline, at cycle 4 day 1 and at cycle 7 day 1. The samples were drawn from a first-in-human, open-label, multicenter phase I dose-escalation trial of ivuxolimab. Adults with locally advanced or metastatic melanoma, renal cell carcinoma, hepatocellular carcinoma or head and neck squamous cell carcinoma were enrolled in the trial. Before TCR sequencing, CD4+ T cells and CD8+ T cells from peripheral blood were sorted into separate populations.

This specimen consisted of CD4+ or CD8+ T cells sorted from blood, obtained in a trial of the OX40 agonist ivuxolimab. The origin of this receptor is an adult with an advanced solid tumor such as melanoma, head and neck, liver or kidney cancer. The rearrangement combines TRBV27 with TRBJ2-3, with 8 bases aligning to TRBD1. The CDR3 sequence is CASTQGAATDTQYF. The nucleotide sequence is TGTGCCAGTACTCAGGGGGCGGCCACAGATACGCAGTATTTT.